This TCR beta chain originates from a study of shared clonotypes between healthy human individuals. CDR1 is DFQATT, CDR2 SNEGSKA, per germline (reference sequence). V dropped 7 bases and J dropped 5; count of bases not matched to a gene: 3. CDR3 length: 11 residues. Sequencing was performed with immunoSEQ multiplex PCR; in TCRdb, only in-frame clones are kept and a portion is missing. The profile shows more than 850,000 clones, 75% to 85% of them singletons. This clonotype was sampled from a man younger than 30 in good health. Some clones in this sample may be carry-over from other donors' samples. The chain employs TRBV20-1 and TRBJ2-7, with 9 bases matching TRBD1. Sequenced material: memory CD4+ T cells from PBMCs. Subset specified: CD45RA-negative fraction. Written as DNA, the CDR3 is TGCAGTGTAAACAGGGGGCACGAGCAGTACTTC. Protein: CSVNRGHEQYF.